The clone carrying this TCR beta chain was counted only a few times. Its cognate antigen is unknown. This sample was taken from a study of blood T cells in healthy people across ages. Overall study results and limits: Unsorted PBMC input precluded a conclusive naive versus antigen-experienced comparison. Changes seen in expanded clonotypes were possibly confounded by donor CMV status left unknown.

The germline gives CDR1 DFQATT, CDR2 SNEGSKA (reference sequence). The V gene lost 3 bases and the J gene lost 7 bases, with 22 bases spanning the gap. CDR3 length equals 15 residues. Alongside a J-beta primer mix, a sample-barcoded 5' primer served in a second PCR lasting about 6 to 11 cycles. Each of the samples gave a minimum of 2.5 million paired-end reads that contained CDR3. TCRdb itself ran the 5' RACE reads through MiXCR, one entry per CDR3 protein. The sample has about 1,800,000 distinct CDR3 sequences, 28% seen once. The sequenced material came from blood. The sequence derives from a woman younger than 45 in good health. This chain uses TRBV20-1 with TRBJ2-7; perhaps TRBD2 as D (7 bases). The CDR3 DNA reads as TGCAGTGCTAGTCCCGTGGGGGCGGGAGATGGTGAGCAGTACTTC. This encodes CSASPVGAGDGEQYF.